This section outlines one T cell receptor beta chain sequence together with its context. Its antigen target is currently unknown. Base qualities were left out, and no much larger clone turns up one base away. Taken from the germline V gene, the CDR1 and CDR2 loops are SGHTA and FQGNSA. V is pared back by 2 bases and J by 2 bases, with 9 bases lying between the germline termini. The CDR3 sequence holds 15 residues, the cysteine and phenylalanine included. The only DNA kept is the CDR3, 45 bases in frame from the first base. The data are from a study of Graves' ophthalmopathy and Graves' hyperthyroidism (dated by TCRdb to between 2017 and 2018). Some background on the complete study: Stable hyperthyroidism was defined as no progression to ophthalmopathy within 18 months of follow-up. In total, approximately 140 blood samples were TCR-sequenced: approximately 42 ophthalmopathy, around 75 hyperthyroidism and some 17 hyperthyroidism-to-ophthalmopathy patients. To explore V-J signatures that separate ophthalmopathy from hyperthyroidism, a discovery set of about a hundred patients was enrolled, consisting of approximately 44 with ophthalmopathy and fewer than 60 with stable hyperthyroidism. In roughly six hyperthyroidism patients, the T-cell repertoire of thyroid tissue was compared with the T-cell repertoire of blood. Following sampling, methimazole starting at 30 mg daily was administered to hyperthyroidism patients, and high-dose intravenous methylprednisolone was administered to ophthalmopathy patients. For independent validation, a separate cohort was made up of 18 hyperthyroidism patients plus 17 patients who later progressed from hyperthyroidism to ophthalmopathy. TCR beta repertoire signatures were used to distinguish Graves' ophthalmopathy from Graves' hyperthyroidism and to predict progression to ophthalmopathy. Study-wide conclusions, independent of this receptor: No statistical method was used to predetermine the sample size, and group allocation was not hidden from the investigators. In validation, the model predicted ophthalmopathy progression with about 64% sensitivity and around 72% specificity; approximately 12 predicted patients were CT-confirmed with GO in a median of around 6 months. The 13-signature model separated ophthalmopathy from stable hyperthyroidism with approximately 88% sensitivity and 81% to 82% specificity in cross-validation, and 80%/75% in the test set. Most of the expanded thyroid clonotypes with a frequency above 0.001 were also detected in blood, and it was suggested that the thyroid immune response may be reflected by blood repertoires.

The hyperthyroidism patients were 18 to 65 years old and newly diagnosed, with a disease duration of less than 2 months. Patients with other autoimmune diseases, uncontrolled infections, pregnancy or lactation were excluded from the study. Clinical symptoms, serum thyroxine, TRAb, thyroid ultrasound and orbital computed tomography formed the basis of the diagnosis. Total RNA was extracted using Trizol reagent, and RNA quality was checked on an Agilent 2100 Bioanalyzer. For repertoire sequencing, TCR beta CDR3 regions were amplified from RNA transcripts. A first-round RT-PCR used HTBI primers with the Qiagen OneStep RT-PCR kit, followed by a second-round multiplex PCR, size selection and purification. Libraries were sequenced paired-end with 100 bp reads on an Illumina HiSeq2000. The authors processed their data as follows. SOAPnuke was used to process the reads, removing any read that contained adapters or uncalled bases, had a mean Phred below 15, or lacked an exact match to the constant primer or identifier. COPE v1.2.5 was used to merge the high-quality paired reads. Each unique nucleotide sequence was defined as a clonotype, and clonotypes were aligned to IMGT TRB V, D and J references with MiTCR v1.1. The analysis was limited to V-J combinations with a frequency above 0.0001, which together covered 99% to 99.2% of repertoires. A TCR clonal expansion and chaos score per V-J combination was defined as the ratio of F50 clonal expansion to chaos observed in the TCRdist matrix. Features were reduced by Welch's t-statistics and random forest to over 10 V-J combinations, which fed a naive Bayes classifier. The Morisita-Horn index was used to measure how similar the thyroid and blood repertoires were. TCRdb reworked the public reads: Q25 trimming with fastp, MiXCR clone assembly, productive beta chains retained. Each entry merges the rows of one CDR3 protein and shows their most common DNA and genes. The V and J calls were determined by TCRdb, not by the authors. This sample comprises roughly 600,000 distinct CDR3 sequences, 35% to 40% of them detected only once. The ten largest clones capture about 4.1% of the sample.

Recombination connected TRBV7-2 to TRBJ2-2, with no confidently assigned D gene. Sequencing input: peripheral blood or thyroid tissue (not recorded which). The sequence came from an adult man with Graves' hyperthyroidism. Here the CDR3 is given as CASSLNSGNTGELFF. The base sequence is TGTGCCAGCAGCTTAAACTCTGGAAACACCGGGGAGCTGTTTTTT.